The 31 T cell receptor beta chains listed next were all sequenced from one sample in a study of blood T cell repertoires in COVID-19. This table comes from immunoSEQ multiplex PCR, and its TCRdb copy is limited to in-frame clones, with some not included. The sample shows around 300,000 clones, approximately 89% of them seen only once. The sample comprised peripheral blood. These receptors were collected from a woman aged 25-40 years with COVID-19, enrolled during active disease.

The chain has TRBV29-1 and TRBJ1-1; possible D gene TRBD1, 5 bases. CDR3 length: 15 amino acids. Trimming took off 5 bases at V and 4 bases at J, with 20 bases between the two ends. CDR1 and CDR2 from the germline V gene are SQVTM and ANQGSEA. This CDR3 reads CSVKGLGWQGTEAFF. The DNA of the CDR3 is TGCAGCGTTAAGGGCTTGGGTTGGCAGGGCACTGAAGCTTTCTTT.

CDR3 in DNA: TGTGCCAGCAGCTCCGAGGGTGGGGCTGAAGCTTTCTTT. Translating gives CASSSEGGAEAFF. V usage is TRBV7-9 and J usage is TRBJ1-1; the D is unclear. With 4 bases removed from V and 6 bases from J, the gap between germline ends came to 12 bases. Germline V gene sequence: CDR1 SEHNR, CDR2 FQNEAQ (reference sequence). The CDR3 length is 13 residues.

On this clone: The sample contains more than one DNA sequence encoding this CDR3. The chain has TRBV6-5 and TRBJ2-7; the match to TRBD1 covers 8 bases. CDR1 and CDR2 from the germline V gene are MNHEY and SVGAGI. This CDR3 has 13 residues. V shed 6 bases and J 3 bases; nucleotides not matched to a gene: 4. The CDR3 sequence is CASSYGTGYEQYV. CDR3 sequence (DNA): TGTGCCAGCAGCTACGGGACAGGCTACGAGCAGTACGTC.

The rearrangement joins TRBV5-8 to TRBJ2-3, with D unresolved. This CDR3 is built from 13 residues. V was pared by 1 base and J by 0 bases, with 3 bases between. The V gene's germline CDR1 is SGHTS and CDR2 YDEGEE. The CDR3 protein is CASSLLSTDTQYF. DNA of the CDR3: TGTGCCAGCAGCTTGTTAAGCACAGATACGCAGTATTTT. Full variable domain (rest looked up from reference TRBV5-8 and TRBJ2-3): EAGVTQSPTHLIKTRGQQATLRCSPISGHTSVYWYQQALGLGLQFLLWYDEGEERNRGNFPPRFSGRQFPNYSSELNVNALELEDSALYLCASSLLSTDTQYFGPGTRLTVL.

J is TRBJ2-6 and V is TRBV29-1; 7 bases are shared with TRBD2. The CDR3 consists of 14 residues. Germline loops: CDR1 SQVTM, CDR2 ANQGSEA. J gave up 0 bases and V 5 bases, and 1 base lay outside the gene matches. The CDR3 sequence: CSVSGDSGANVLTF. CDR3 bases: TGCAGCGTTAGCGGGGACTCTGGGGCCAACGTCCTGACTTTC. The whole variable domain, remainder taken from reference TRBV29-1 and TRBJ2-6, is SAVISQKPSRDICQRGTSLTIQCQVDSQVTMMFWYRQQPGQSLTLIATANQGSEATYESGFVIDKFPISRPNLTFSTLTVSNMSPEDSSIYLCSVSGDSGANVLTFGAGSRLTVL.

This chain uses TRBV28 with TRBJ1-1; D is uncertain. Germline lookup yields CDR1 MDHEN and CDR2 SYDVKM. Trimming cost V 4 bases and J 6 bases, with 12 bases left between them. The CDR3 contains 13 residues. This chain's CDR3 is CASSSPVIAEAFF. CDR3 in DNA: TGTGCCAGCAGTTCCCCCGTTATTGCTGAAGCTTTCTTT. The variable domain in full, completed from reference TRBV28 and TRBJ1-1, reads DVKVTQSSRYLVKRTGEKVFLECVQDMDHENMFWYRQDPGLGLRLIYFSYDVKMKEKGDIPEGYSVSREKKERFSLILESASTNQTSMYLCASSSPVIAEAFFGQGTRLTVV.

This chain connects TRBV2 to TRBJ2-7; D is unresolved. The CDR3 runs 13 residues. The V end was cut by 2 bases, the J end by 4 bases, with 9 bases between. Germline lookup yields CDR1 SNHLY and CDR2 FYNNEI. The CDR3 nucleotides read TGTGCCAGCAGTGAATTGTCATTGTACGAGCAGTACTTC. As protein: CASSELSLYEQYF.

This clone was observed once. The gene calls are TRBV7-8 and TRBJ2-1, with a weak D call TRBD1 (5 bases). The length of the CDR3 is 13 residues. V lost 5 bases, J lost 4 bases, and 9 bases lay in between. Germline loops: CDR1 SGHVS, CDR2 FQNEAQ. CDR3 in DNA: TGTGCCAGCAGCGTAAGGGGTTACAATGAGCAGTTCTTC. Protein sequence: CASSVRGYNEQFF.

The V gene is TRBV30, the J gene TRBJ1-6; unclear D gene. This CDR3 has 14 amino acids. Trimming pared 0 bases from V and 7 bases from J, leaving 10 bases between. Germline-derived CDR1 and CDR2 are GTSNPN and SVGIG (reference sequence). CDR3 nucleotides: TGTGCCTGGAGTGTAATGGCAGCGAATTCACCCCTCCACTTT. Translated: CAWSVMAANSPLHF.

The genes are TRBV4-2 and TRBJ1-3; D call uncertain. The CDR3 loop spans 15 amino acids. The germline V gene has CDR1 LGHNA and CDR2 YNFKEQ. Trimming cost V 0 bases and J 3 bases, with 9 bases left between them. The CDR3 DNA follows: TGTGCCAGCAGCCAAGAAGAGGGCGTTGGAAACACCATATATTTT. Its translation: CASSQEEGVGNTIYF.

The chain uses TRBV7-9 and TRBJ1-2; 9 positions agree with TRBD1. The CDR3 has 14 residues. Germline V gene data show CDR1 as SEHNR and CDR2 as FQNEAQ (reference sequence). With 5 bases clipped from V and 6 bases from J, the junction kept 7 bases outside the gene matches. The CDR3 loop is CASSEGTGWDGYTF. In DNA form, the CDR3 reads TGTGCCAGCAGCGAGGGGACAGGGTGGGATGGCTACACCTTC.

V usage is TRBV11-2 and J usage is TRBJ1-5; 9 bases align to TRBD1. J lost 7 bases, V lost 0 bases, and 10 bases had no gene match. Germline CDR1 reads SGHAT; CDR2 reads FQNNGV. This CDR3 has 17 residues. In DNA form, the CDR3 reads TGTGCCAGCAGCTTAGATGGGGGACAGGGAGTTGTGCAGCCCCAGCATTTT. Protein: CASSLDGGQGVVQPQHF.

The rearrangement links TRBV9 to TRBJ2-2, with a possible D match to TRBD2 (7 bases). Germline V gene lookup returns CDR1 SGDLS and CDR2 YYNGEE. The CDR3 runs 17 residues. Trimming left V 0 bases short and J 1 base short, with 13 bases between. CDR3 bases: TGTGCCAGCAGCGTAGGAGGGGGGGCTAGGAACACCGGGGAGCTGTTTTTT. Translation: CASSVGGGARNTGELFF.

This clone turned up a few times. V usage is TRBV6-1 and J usage is TRBJ1-6; D gene uncertain. Looked up from germline, CDR1 is MNHNS and CDR2 is SASEGT. The CDR3 consists of 17 residues. Trimming removed 4 bases from V and 0 bases from J, with 13 bases in between. The DNA for the CDR3 is TGTGCCAGCAGTGCTTTCAGCGTAAGCTCCTATAATTCACCCCTCCACTTT. Translated, it gives CASSAFSVSSYNSPLHF.

The J gene is TRBJ2-6, the V gene TRBV7-9; tentative D call: TRBD1 (6 bases). V was cut by 5 bases and J by 0 bases, with 17 bases left in between. Germline V gene lookup returns CDR1 SEHNR and CDR2 FQNEAQ (reference sequence). The CDR3 loop spans 18 amino acids. The CDR3 bases are TGTGCCAGCAGCCCCTGGGGCAGGGGCGGCTCTGGGGCCAACGTCCTGACTTTC. Protein: CASSPWGRGGSGANVLTF.

This chain connects TRBV7-9 to TRBJ1-4, with TRBD1 as a possible D gene (6 bases). Germline-derived CDR1 and CDR2 are SEHNR and FQNEAQ (reference sequence). Trimming shortened V by 3 bases and J by 1 base, and 12 bases separated the two germline ends. This CDR3 has 16 residues. CDR3 protein: CASSLETGLTNEKLFF. The CDR3 DNA is TGTGCCAGCAGCTTGGAGACAGGCCTAACTAATGAAAAACTGTTTTTT.

This chain connects TRBV7-9 to TRBJ2-2, with 9 bases that match TRBD1. The CDR3 is 18 residues long. Looked up from germline, CDR1 is SEHNR and CDR2 is FQNEAQ (reference sequence). Trimming cost V 5 bases and J 6 bases; bases outside gene matches: 16. Written as DNA, the CDR3 is TGTGCCAGCAGCACCGGACAGGGGATCGAAGTGGGCCCCGGGGAGCTGTTTTTT. This gives the protein CASSTGQGIEVGPGELFF.

The J gene is TRBJ1-2, the V gene TRBV19; TRBD1 matches at 12 bases. J was trimmed by 4 bases and V by 6 bases; bases with no gene match: 6. This CDR3 region has 15 residues. CDR1 and CDR2 (germline): LNHDA, SQIVND (reference sequence). This CDR3 reads CASSMGTGGFYGYTF. CDR3 sequence (DNA): TGTGCCAGTAGCATGGGGACAGGGGGCTTCTATGGCTACACCTTC.

CDR3 sequence: CASRPWTGKQPQHF. CDR3 nucleotides: TGTGCAAGTCGCCCTTGGACAGGGAAGCAGCCCCAGCATTTT. The V gene is TRBV12-2, the J gene TRBJ1-5; no DNA check was done on the table's D call, TRBD1. TRBV12-2 is listed as a pseudogene. This CDR3 comprises 14 residues.

The chain carries TRBV3-1 (or the pseudogene TRBV3-2) and TRBJ1-2, with TRBD1 matching over 7 bases. V dropped 4 bases and J dropped 0; count of bases not matched to a gene: 5. This CDR3 region has 15 residues. Looked up from germline, CDR1 is LGHDT and CDR2 is YNNKEL (reference sequence). CDR3: CASSPRDRTNYGYTF. The CDR3 coding sequence is TGTGCCAGCAGCCCCCGGGACAGAACTAACTATGGCTACACCTTC.

The CDR3 sequence is CASSSSGLAGGGSEQFF. In DNA form, the CDR3 reads TGTGCCAGCAGCTCCTCCGGACTAGCGGGGGGAGGGAGTGAGCAGTTCTTC. The rearrangement joins TRBV11-2 to TRBJ2-1; TRBD2 agrees at 14 bases. The CDR3 is 17 amino acids. V dropped 4 bases and J dropped 9; count of bases not matched to a gene: 11. CDR1 and CDR2 from the germline V gene are SGHAT and FQNNGV.

The V gene is TRBV5-4, the J gene TRBJ2-7; D remains unclear. CDR3 length equals 13 residues. Germline V gene data show CDR1 as SGHNT and CDR2 as YYREEE (reference sequence). V was shortened by 0 bases and J by 9 bases, with 13 bases between the two germline ends. The CDR3: CASSLAGTPGQYF. Here the CDR3 DNA reads TGTGCCAGCAGCTTGGCAGGAACCCCCGGGCAGTACTTC.

This rearrangement joins TRBV5-8 to TRBJ1-1, with D possibly TRBD1 on 5 matching bases. The V gene lost 2 bases and the J gene lost 7 bases, with 18 bases spanning the gap. CDR1 is SGHTS, CDR2 YDEGEE, per germline. The CDR3 has 15 amino acids. As DNA, the CDR3 is TGTGCCAGCAGCTTACCCATCGACAGAGTGGATGAAGCTTTCTTT. Its protein is CASSLPIDRVDEAFF.

This clone appeared once. The DNA of the CDR3 is TGTGCCAGCAGCTTCGGGGGAGGTACCTACAATGAGCAGTTCTTC. This codes for CASSFGGGTYNEQFF. This chain links TRBV11-3 with TRBJ2-1, with D possibly TRBD2 on 6 matching bases. Germline V CDR1 and CDR2: SGHNT, YENEEA. This CDR3 spans 15 amino acids. Trimming stripped 3 bases from V and 2 bases from J, with 11 bases between. The variable domain in full, completed from reference TRBV11-3 and TRBJ2-1, reads EAGVVQSPRYKIIEKKQPVAFWCNPISGHNTLYWYLQNLGQGPELLIRYENEEAVDDSQLPKDRFSAERLKGVDSTLKIQPAELGDSAVYLCASSFGGGTYNEQFFGPGTRLTVL.

J is TRBJ2-1 and V is TRBV15, with 8 bases matching TRBD2. The J segment lost 0 bases and the V segment lost 0 bases, leaving 19 bases of the junction unmatched. Per the germline V gene, CDR1 is LNHNV and CDR2 is YYDKDF (reference sequence). This CDR3 is 22 amino acids long. The CDR3 region is CATSRDFMAGGPTLTSYNEQFF. Written as DNA, the CDR3 is TGTGCCACCAGCAGAGATTTTATGGCGGGGGGCCCTACCTTGACCTCCTACAATGAGCAGTTCTTC.

V usage is TRBV7-2 and J usage is TRBJ2-1; a weak D match, TRBD2 (5 bases). Trimming pared 5 bases from V and 0 bases from J, leaving 11 bases between. The CDR3 is made up of 15 amino acids. Germline CDR1 SGHTA, CDR2 FQGNSA. CDR3 coding DNA: TGTGCCAGCAGCACGGACTGGAGCTCCTACAATGAGCAGTTCTTC. Amino acid sequence: CASSTDWSSYNEQFF. Combining the CDR3 with reference TRBV7-2 and TRBJ2-1 gives the whole variable domain GAGVSQSPSNKVTEKGKDVELRCDPISGHTALYWYRQSLGQGLEFLIYFQGNSAPDKSGLPSDRFSAERTGGSVSTLTIQRTQQEDSAVYLCASSTDWSSYNEQFFGPGTRLTVL.

This chain connects TRBV4-3 to TRBJ2-5; TRBD1 might be the D (6 bases). Looked up from germline, CDR1 is LGHNA and CDR2 is YSLEER. The CDR3 spans 15 residues. The V end lost 5 bases, the J end lost 5 bases, and 18 bases lay between the germline ends. The CDR3 loop is CASSIDTGSVETQYF. Here the CDR3 DNA reads TGCGCCAGCAGCATTGACACAGGGTCAGTGGAGACCCAGTACTTC.

In DNA form, the CDR3 reads TGTGCCAGCAGCACACAGCCGAGCTCTGGAAACACCATATATTTT. It yields the protein CASSTQPSSGNTIYF. The chain links TRBV9 to TRBJ1-3; no clear D. CDR1 SGDLS and CDR2 YYNGEE come from the germline V gene. The CDR3 sequence is 15 residues long. The ends were cut back, 4 bases at V and 0 bases at J, with 11 bases in the middle.

The rearrangement joins TRBV2 to TRBJ1-1, with a tentative D call TRBD1 (6 bases). V lost 6 bases to trimming and J lost 0 bases, with 14 bases between them. The CDR3 loop spans 15 amino acids. Germline lookup yields CDR1 SNHLY and CDR2 FYNNEI. The CDR3 here is CASSGRGGMNTEAFF. In DNA, the CDR3 is TGTGCCAGCAGCGGACGAGGGGGTATGAACACTGAAGCTTTCTTT.

The V and J genes are TRBV27 and TRBJ2-7; TRBD1 matches at 8 bases. CDR1 and CDR2 from the germline V gene are MNHEY and SMNVEV (reference sequence). This CDR3 region has 15 residues. The junction had 8 bases not matched to a gene; V was cut back by 5 bases and J by 2 bases. The CDR3 spells CASSRKPGQAYEQYV. In DNA form, the CDR3 reads TGTGCCAGCAGTCGAAAACCGGGACAGGCCTACGAGCAGTACGTC.

This chain joins TRBV5-4 and TRBJ1-2, with TRBD1 as a possible D gene (6 bases). Germline V gene lookup returns CDR1 SGHNT and CDR2 YYREEE (reference sequence). The CDR3 consists of 14 residues. Trimming took 5 bases from V and 3 from J, leaving 14 bases between them. The CDR3 spells CASSIQGLDYGYTF. The DNA for the CDR3 is TGTGCCAGCAGTATACAGGGATTGGACTATGGCTACACCTTC.